What follows are 30 T cell receptor beta chains derived from one specimen sequenced in a study of cytomegalovirus exposure and HLA in healthy donors. PCR involved 60 Vbeta and 13 Jbeta primers. The data were produced by immunoSEQ multiplex PCR, yet TCRdb's version contains in-frame clones alone and is incomplete. In the table there are 150,000 to 200,000 clones, 65% to 90% of which are singletons. Sequences were obtained from PBMCs. These receptors were taken from a woman in her forties or fifties in good health and CMV-seronegative.

The chain is built from TRBV9 and TRBJ2-3; D may be TRBD2 (6 bases). The CDR3 is 15 amino acids. V was trimmed by 0 bases and J by 2 bases, leaving 10 bases between them. CDR1 SGDLS and CDR2 YYNGEE come from the germline V gene. CDR3 in amino acids: CASSVGAGVTDTQYF. The CDR3 coding sequence is TGTGCCAGCAGCGTAGGAGCGGGCGTCACAGATACGCAGTATTTT. Combining the CDR3 with reference TRBV9 and TRBJ2-3 gives the whole variable domain DSGVTQTPKHLITATGQRVTLRCSPRSGDLSVYWYQQSLDQGLQFLIQYYNGEERAKGNILERFSAQQFPDLHSELNLSSLELGDSALYFCASSVGAGVTDTQYFGPGTRLTVL.

In DNA, the CDR3 is TGCGCCAGCAGTGAGAGCTTGTCCTACGAGCAGTACTTC. The encoded protein is CASSESLSYEQYF. J is TRBJ2-5 and V is TRBV10-2; no firm D call. With the DNA end fitting TRBJ2-7 better, the J assignment may be wrong. Germline CDR1 is WSHSY and CDR2 is SAAADI. This CDR3 has 13 amino acids.

This CDR3 reads CASSPTGHPLLRTF. In nucleotides, the CDR3 is TGTGCCAGCAGTCCAACGGGACACCCCCTGCTTCGGACCTTC. This sequence joins TRBV28 and TRBJ1-2; possibly TRBD1 for D (6 bases). Deletions cut 5 bases from V and 14 bases from J, with 24 bases between. The germline V gene encodes CDR1 MDHEN and CDR2 SYDVKM. The CDR3 has 14 residues.

The chain links TRBV6-5 to TRBJ1-2, with D tentatively TRBD1 (6 bases). Trimming took 0 bases from V and 3 from J, leaving 8 bases between them. Germline V gene data show CDR1 as MNHEY and CDR2 as SVGAGI. This CDR3 spans 14 amino acids. CDR3 residues: CASSYSNRDYGYTF. In DNA, the CDR3 is TGTGCCAGCAGTTACTCGAACAGGGACTATGGCTACACCTTC.

The gene calls are TRBV28 and TRBJ2-7, with 8 bases fitting TRBD2. The ends lost 10 bases at V and 2 bases at J; junction bases unmatched: 13. The CDR3 runs 15 residues. From germline, CDR1 is MDHEN and CDR2 SYDVKM. CDR3 protein: CAIVSSGSLPYEQYF. The CDR3 DNA reads TGTGCCATCGTTTCGAGCGGGAGTTTGCCCTACGAGCAGTACTTC.

The V and J genes are TRBV13 and TRBJ1-2; 8 positions agree with TRBD1. This CDR3 has 14 amino acids. CDR1 and CDR2 (germline): PRHDT, FYEKMQ (reference sequence). J was trimmed by 2 bases and V by 5 bases; bases with no gene match: 4. In DNA, the CDR3 is TGTGCCAGCAGCCCGACAGGGGCCAACTATGGCTACACCTTC. Amino acid sequence: CASSPTGANYGYTF.

The chain combines TRBV5-1 with TRBJ2-5, with 8 bases fitting TRBD2. CDR3 size: 14 residues. CDR1 is SGHRS, CDR2 YFSETQ, per germline. Germline trimming cut 2 bases from V and 2 bases from J; bases unmatched to any gene: 2. The CDR3 DNA reads as TGCGCCAGCAGCTTCACTAGCGGTCAAGAGACCCAGTACTTC. It encodes CASSFTSGQETQYF.

V is TRBV2 and J is TRBJ1-6; no clear D gene. With 3 bases removed from V and 7 bases from J, the gap between germline ends came to 7 bases. The CDR3 length is 13 residues. CDR1 and CDR2 (germline): SNHLY, FYNNEI. CDR3 nucleotide sequence: TGTGCCAGCAGTGAGGAGATCAATTCACCCCTCCACTTT. Its translation is CASSEEINSPLHF.

This clone was recorded once. This sequence joins TRBV5-4 and TRBJ1-2; 10 positions match TRBD1. Unmatched junction bases numbered 7, after V lost 0 bases and J lost 8 bases. The CDR3 loop spans 15 amino acids. Germline lookup yields CDR1 SGHNT and CDR2 YYREEE (reference sequence). The CDR3 protein is CASSLGDRGSYGYTF. DNA of the CDR3: TGTGCCAGCAGCTTGGGGGACAGGGGATCCTACGGCTACACCTTC. Full variable domain (missing parts from reference TRBV5-4 and TRBJ1-2): ETGVTQSPTHLIKTRGQQVTLRCSSQSGHNTVSWYQQALGQGPQFIFQYYREEENGRGNFPPRFSGLQFPNYSSELNVNALELDDSALYLCASSLGDRGSYGYTFGSGTRLTVV.

A single count supports this clone. The chain joins TRBV30 to TRBJ1-3; possible D gene TRBD1, 5 bases. V was trimmed by 7 bases and J by 0 bases, leaving 25 bases between them. The CDR3 length is 18 residues. Germline-derived CDR1 and CDR2 are GTSNPN and SVGIG (reference sequence). The CDR3 DNA reads TGTGCCTCCCACCACTCCTGGAGCAGGGAAAGCTCTGGAAACACCATATATTTT. It is translated as CASHHSWSRESSGNTIYF.

This chain joins TRBV6-1 and TRBJ2-1; a weak D match, TRBD1 (6 bases). This CDR3 contains 14 residues. The germline gives CDR1 MNHNS, CDR2 SASEGT. The V end was cut by 6 bases, the J end by 6 bases, with 15 bases between. CDR3 region: CASSEIGQSNEQFF. As DNA, the CDR3 is TGTGCCAGCAGCGAAATAGGACAGAGCAATGAGCAGTTCTTC.

This clone was counted a single time. The chain combines TRBV6-5 with TRBJ2-2; the D is unclear. The CDR3 consists of 13 residues. V lost 7 bases and J 1 base, leaving 7 bases between the germline ends. Per the germline V gene, CDR1 is MNHEY and CDR2 is SVGAGI. The CDR3 nucleotides read TGTGCCAGCACCCAGGTGAACACCGGGGAGCTGTTTTTT. The encoded protein is CASTQVNTGELFF.

The V call is TRBV30, the J call TRBJ2-3, with a possible D match to TRBD2 (6 bases). This CDR3 comprises 14 residues. CDR1 GTSNPN and CDR2 SVGIG come from the germline V gene (reference sequence). Trimming took off 4 bases at V and 5 bases at J, with 16 bases between the two ends. CDR3 bases: TGTGCCTGGAAGAAGGGAGGCCCAGGAGATACGCAGTATTTT. Translated, it gives CAWKKGGPGDTQYF.

Only one count was recorded for this clone. This chain uses TRBV7-9 with TRBJ2-7; D is possibly TRBD1 (6 bases). The germline CDR1 and CDR2 sequences are SEHNR and FQNEAQ (reference sequence). The CDR3 has 15 amino acids. Trimming pared 4 bases from V and 4 bases from J, leaving 17 bases between. DNA for the CDR3: TGTGCCAGCAGCTCCCTCAGGGGCCTGGAGTACGAGCAGTACTTC. It yields the protein CASSSLRGLEYEQYF.

The chain employs TRBV27 and TRBJ1-1; 9 bases are shared with TRBD1. The CDR3 runs 12 residues. Per germline, CDR1 MNHEY and CDR2 SMNVEV (reference sequence). Losses at the gene ends were 6 bases for V and 4 bases for J; bases not matched to a gene: 0. The CDR3 loop reads CASRGQGTEAFF. The DNA of the CDR3 is TGTGCCAGCAGGGGACAGGGCACTGAAGCTTTCTTT.

This clone was observed a few times. This chain uses TRBV7-3 with TRBJ2-1; 10 positions match TRBD2. The V segment lost 1 base and the J segment 9 bases; nucleotides outside the gene matches: 6. The CDR3 spans 15 residues. The germline gives CDR1 SGHTA, CDR2 FQGTGA. CDR3 bases: TGTGCCAGCAGCTTAAAGTCTAGCGGGAGTTTTGAGCAGTTCTTC. Protein: CASSLKSSGSFEQFF.

J is TRBJ2-7 and V is TRBV11-2, with D perhaps TRBD2 (5 bases). The CDR3 sequence is 12 residues long. Germline V gives CDR1 SGHAT, CDR2 FQNNGV. Trimming took off 4 bases at V and 7 bases at J, with 11 bases between the two ends. CDR3 amino acids: CASSSLTGEQYF. DNA for the CDR3: TGTGCCAGCAGCTCCCTCACGGGGGAGCAGTACTTC.

This chain joins TRBV7-8 and TRBJ1-5; TRBD1 might be the D (6 bases). This CDR3 has 15 amino acids. Germline lookup yields CDR1 SGHVS and CDR2 FQNEAQ. With 5 bases removed from V and 6 bases from J, the gap between germline ends came to 17 bases. The CDR3 coding sequence is TGTGCCAGCAGCCCTCAGGGGAGGGGCGGTCAGCCCCAGCATTTT. It specifies CASSPQGRGGQPQHF.

The rearrangement links TRBV6-1 to TRBJ2-3; a weak D match, TRBD2 (6 bases). Looked up from germline, CDR1 is MNHNS and CDR2 is SASEGT. The CDR3 totals 15 residues. V was clipped by 3 bases and J by 0 bases, with 10 bases between them. The CDR3 coding sequence is TGTGCCAGCAGTGAGTTGGGGACTAGCACAGATACGCAGTATTTT. Amino acids: CASSELGTSTDTQYF.

CDR3 nucleotide sequence: TGTGCCAGCAGTGATCCTAGCGGGAGGTCAGCCTCCTACAATGAGCAGTTCTTC. It codes for CASSDPSGRSASYNEQFF. The chain links TRBV6-1 to TRBJ2-1, with 11 positions matching TRBD2. Germline trimming cut 3 bases from V and 0 bases from J; bases unmatched to any gene: 7. Germline V gene sequence: CDR1 MNHNS, CDR2 SASEGT. This CDR3 comprises 18 residues.

V gene TRBV30 combines with J gene TRBJ1-4; TRBD1 might be the D (6 bases). Germline values: CDR1 GTSNPN, CDR2 SVGIG (reference sequence). CDR3 length: 15 amino acids. Between the trimmed V and J ends, which lost 2 bases and 8 bases, there was a span of 18 bases. The CDR3 sequence: CAWSPIQGVVEKLFF. As DNA, the CDR3 is TGTGCCTGGAGTCCGATACAGGGAGTGGTGGAAAAACTGTTTTTT.

This clone was found once. One base away lies a much larger clone, so this may be a sequencing read error. The rearrangement uses TRBV6-6 and TRBJ1-1, with TRBD1 identical over 8 bases. The CDR3 runs to 16 residues. Trimming took 6 bases from V and 0 from J; bases not matched to a gene: 9. Germline CDR1 reads MNHNY; CDR2 reads SVGAGI (reference sequence). The CDR3 nucleotides are TGTGCCAGCAGACCCAGGACAGGGCGGATGAACACTGAAGCTTTCTTT. Protein product: CASRPRTGRMNTEAFF.

This clone showed up just once. J is TRBJ2-1 and V is TRBV29-1; TRBD2 matches at 13 bases. The CDR3 runs to 14 residues. V lost 4 bases and J lost 9; bases outside the gene matches: 6. Germline loops: CDR1 SQVTM, CDR2 ANQGSEA. As DNA, the CDR3 is TGCAGCGTTGTGGGACTAGCGGGGCCTGCTGAGCAGTTCTTC. This encodes CSVVGLAGPAEQFF.

The chain couples TRBV29-1 to TRBJ1-2; a weak D match, TRBD1 (5 bases). V lost 7 bases, J lost 6 bases, and 12 bases lay in between. Per the germline V gene, CDR1 is SQVTM and CDR2 is ANQGSEA. This CDR3 spans 11 amino acids. Written as DNA, the CDR3 is TGCAGCGCCCCAGGAGGGGATGGCTACACCTTC. This encodes CSAPGGDGYTF.

The J gene is TRBJ2-1, the V gene TRBV13; D is unresolved. The CDR3 length is 13 residues. The germline V gene encodes CDR1 PRHDT and CDR2 FYEKMQ (reference sequence). Trimming cost V 2 bases and J 7 bases, with 9 bases left between them. The CDR3 reads CASSLQVKNEQFF. CDR3 nucleotides: TGTGCCAGCAGCTTACAGGTGAAGAATGAGCAGTTCTTC. Filled out from reference TRBV13 and TRBJ2-1, the complete variable domain reads AAGVIQSPRHLIKEKRETATLKCYPIPRHDTVYWYQQGPGQDPQFLISFYEKMQSDKGSIPDRFSAQQFSDYHSELNMSSLELGDSALYFCASSLQVKNEQFFGPGTRLTVL.

The chain employs TRBV15 and TRBJ2-3; D gene unclear. The CDR3 runs 15 residues. V shed 6 bases and J shed 0 bases, with 13 bases lying between them. Looked up from germline, CDR1 is LNHNV and CDR2 is YYDKDF (reference sequence). The CDR3 DNA follows: TGTGCCACCAGGCGAGATTCAACTAGCACAGATACGCAGTATTTT. Protein sequence: CATRRDSTSTDTQYF. Complete variable domain (other parts from reference TRBV15 and TRBJ2-3): DAMVIQNPRYQVTQFGKPVTLSCSQTLNHNVMYWYQQKSSQAPKLLFHYYDKDFNNEADTPDNFQSRRPNTSFCFLDIRSPGLGDTAMYLCATRRDSTSTDTQYFGPGTRLTVL.

In this sample, this clone turned up a few times. The chain joins TRBV28 to TRBJ2-7; D may be TRBD2 (6 bases). V dropped 2 bases and J dropped 3 bases, with 11 bases sitting between them. Germline loops: CDR1 MDHEN, CDR2 SYDVKM. The CDR3 length is 14 residues. The CDR3 coding sequence is TGTGCCAGCAGTTTAGGCGGGATAGGCTACGAGCAGTACTTC. Protein: CASSLGGIGYEQYF.

The rearrangement joins TRBV28 to TRBJ1-1; possibly TRBD1 for D (6 bases). In germline, CDR1 is MDHEN, CDR2 SYDVKM. This CDR3 is 17 amino acids long. Trimming shortened V by 5 bases and J by 3 bases, and 22 bases separated the two germline ends. The CDR3 DNA follows: TGTGCCAGCAGTCCCCTGGGGGTGGGGGCGGGGGACACTGAAGCTTTCTTT. This sequence encodes CASSPLGVGAGDTEAFF.

The V and J genes are TRBV30 and TRBJ2-7; D call uncertain. The V end lost 5 bases, the J end lost 4 bases, and 6 bases lay between the germline ends. The length of the CDR3 is 10 residues. From germline, CDR1 is GTSNPN and CDR2 SVGIG (reference sequence). Here the CDR3 reads CAWGAYEQYF. The CDR3 DNA reads TGTGCCTGGGGAGCGTACGAGCAGTACTTC. Using reference TRBV30 and TRBJ2-7 for the parts outside the CDR3, the full variable domain is SQTIHQWPATLVQPVGSPLSLECTVEGTSNPNLYWYRQAAGRGLQLLFYSVGIGQISSEVPQNLSASRPQDRQFILSSKKLLLSDSGFYLCAWGAYEQYFGPGTRLTVT.

A remark on this clone: The same CDR3 also results from other DNA sequences found in this sample. The chain employs TRBV7-2 and TRBJ2-5; tentatively, D is TRBD1 (5 bases). Germline V lookup: CDR1 SGHTA, CDR2 FQGNSA. The V and J ends lost 0 bases and 4 bases respectively, with 9 bases between them. The CDR3 runs to 14 residues. The CDR3 protein is CASSLAGLGETQYF. The CDR3 nucleotides are TGTGCCAGCAGCTTAGCGGGGCTCGGAGAGACCCAGTACTTC.